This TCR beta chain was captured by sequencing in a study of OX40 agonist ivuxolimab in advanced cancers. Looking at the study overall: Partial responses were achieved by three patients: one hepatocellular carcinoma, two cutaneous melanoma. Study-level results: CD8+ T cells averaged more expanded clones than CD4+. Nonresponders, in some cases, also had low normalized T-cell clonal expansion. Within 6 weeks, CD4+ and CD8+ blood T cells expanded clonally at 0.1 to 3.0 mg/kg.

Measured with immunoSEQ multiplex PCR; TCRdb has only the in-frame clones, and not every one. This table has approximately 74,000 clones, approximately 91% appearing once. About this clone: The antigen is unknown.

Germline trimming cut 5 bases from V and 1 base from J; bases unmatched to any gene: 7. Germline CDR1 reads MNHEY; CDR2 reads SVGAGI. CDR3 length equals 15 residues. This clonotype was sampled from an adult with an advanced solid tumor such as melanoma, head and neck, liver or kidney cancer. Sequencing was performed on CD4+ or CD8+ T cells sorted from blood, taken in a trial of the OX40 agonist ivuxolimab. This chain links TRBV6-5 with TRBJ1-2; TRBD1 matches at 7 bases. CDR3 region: CASSRTGVLNYGYTF. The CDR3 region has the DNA TGTGCCAGCAGTCGTACAGGGGTTCTTAACTATGGCTACACCTTC.